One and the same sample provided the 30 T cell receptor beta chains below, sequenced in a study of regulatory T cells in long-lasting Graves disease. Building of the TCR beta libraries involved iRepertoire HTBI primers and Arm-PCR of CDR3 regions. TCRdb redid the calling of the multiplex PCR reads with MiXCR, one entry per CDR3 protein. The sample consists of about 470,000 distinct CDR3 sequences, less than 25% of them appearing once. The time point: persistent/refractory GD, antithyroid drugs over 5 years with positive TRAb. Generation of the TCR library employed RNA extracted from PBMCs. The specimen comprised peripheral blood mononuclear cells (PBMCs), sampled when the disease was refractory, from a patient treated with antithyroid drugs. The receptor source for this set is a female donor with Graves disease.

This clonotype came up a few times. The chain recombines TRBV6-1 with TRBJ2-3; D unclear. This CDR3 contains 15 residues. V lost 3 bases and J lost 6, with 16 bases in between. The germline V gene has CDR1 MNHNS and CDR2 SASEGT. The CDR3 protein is CASSEWQIDEDTQYF. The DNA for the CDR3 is TGTGCCAGCAGTGAGTGGCAGATTGATGAGGATACGCAGTATTTT.

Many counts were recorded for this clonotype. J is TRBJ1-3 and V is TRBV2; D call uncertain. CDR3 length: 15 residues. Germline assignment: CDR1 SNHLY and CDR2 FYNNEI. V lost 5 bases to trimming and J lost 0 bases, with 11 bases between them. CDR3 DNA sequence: TGTGCCAGCAGTAACACACGGGGCTCTGGAAACACCATATATTTT. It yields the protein CASSNTRGSGNTIYF.

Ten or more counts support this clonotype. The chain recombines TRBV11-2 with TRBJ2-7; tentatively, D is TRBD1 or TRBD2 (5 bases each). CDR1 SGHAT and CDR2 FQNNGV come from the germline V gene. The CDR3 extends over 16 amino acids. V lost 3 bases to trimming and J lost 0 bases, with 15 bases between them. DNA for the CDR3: TGTGCCAGCAGCTTCCTCACCGGGGCGATCTCCTACGAGCAGTACTTC. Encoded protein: CASSFLTGAISYEQYF.

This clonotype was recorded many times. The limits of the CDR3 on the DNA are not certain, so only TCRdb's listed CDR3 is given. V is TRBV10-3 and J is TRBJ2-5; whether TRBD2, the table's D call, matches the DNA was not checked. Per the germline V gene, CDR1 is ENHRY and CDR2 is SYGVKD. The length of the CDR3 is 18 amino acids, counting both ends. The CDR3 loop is CAISEYFGGSRGEETQYF.

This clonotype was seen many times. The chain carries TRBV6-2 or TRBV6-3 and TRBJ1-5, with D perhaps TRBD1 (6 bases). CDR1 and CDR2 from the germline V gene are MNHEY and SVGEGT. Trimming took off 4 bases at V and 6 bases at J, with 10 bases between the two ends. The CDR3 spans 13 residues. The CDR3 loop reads CASSSGQFQPQHF. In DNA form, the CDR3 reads TGTGCCAGCAGTTCCGGACAGTTTCAGCCCCAGCATTTT.

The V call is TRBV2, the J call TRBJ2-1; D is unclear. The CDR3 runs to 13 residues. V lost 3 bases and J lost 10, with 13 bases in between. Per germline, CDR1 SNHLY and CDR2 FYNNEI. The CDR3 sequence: CASSEPRASEQFF. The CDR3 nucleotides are TGTGCCAGCAGTGAGCCCCGCGCCAGCGAGCAGTTCTTC.

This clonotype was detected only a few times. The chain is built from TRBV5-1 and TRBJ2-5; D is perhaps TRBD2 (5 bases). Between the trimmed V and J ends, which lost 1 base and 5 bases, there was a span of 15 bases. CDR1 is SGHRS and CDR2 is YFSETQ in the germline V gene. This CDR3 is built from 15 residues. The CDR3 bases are TGCGCCAGCAGCTTGTGGGCCGGAGGTCCGGAGACCCAGTACTTC. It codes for CASSLWAGGPETQYF.

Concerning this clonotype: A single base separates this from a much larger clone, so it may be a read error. Here the CDR3 DNA reads TGTGCCGGCAGAGACGGACCCCAAGAGACCCAGTACTTC. This encodes CAGRDGPQETQYF. The chain is built from TRBV6-2 or TRBV6-3 and TRBJ2-5; D not certain. CDR3 length: 13 amino acids. Germline-derived CDR1 and CDR2 are MNHEY and SVGEGT.

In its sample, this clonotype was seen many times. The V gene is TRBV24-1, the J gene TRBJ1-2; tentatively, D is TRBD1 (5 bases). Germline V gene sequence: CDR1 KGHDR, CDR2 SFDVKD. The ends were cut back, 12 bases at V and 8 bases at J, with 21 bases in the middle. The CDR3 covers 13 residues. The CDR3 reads CAASSTGDGGYTF. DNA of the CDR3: TGTGCCGCTAGTAGCACAGGCGATGGGGGCTACACCTTC.

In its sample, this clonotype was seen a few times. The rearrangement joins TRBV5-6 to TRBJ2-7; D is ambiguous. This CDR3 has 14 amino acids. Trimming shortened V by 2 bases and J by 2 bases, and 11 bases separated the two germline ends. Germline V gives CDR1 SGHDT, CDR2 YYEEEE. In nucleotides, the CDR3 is TGTGCCAGCAGCTTTGGCGATGGGGCCTACGAGCAGTACTTC. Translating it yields CASSFGDGAYEQYF.

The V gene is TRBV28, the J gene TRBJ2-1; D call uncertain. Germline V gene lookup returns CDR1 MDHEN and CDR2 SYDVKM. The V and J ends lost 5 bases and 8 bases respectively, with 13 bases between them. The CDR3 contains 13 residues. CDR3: CASSLLEYDEQFF. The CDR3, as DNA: TGTGCCAGCAGTCTCCTAGAGTACGATGAGCAGTTCTTC.

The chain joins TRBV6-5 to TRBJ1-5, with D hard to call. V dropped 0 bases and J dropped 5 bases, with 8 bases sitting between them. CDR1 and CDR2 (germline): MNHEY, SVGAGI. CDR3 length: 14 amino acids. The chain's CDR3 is CASSYSGPDQPQHF. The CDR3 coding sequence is TGTGCCAGCAGTTACTCAGGGCCGGATCAGCCCCAGCATTTT.

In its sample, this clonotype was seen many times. This CDR3 reads CASRQGTNEKLFF. The CDR3 DNA follows: TGTGCCAGCAGGCAGGGAACTAATGAAAAACTGTTTTTT. The gene calls are TRBV6-1 and TRBJ1-4, with D possibly TRBD1 on 5 matching bases. V was cut by 6 bases and J by 1 base, with 6 bases left in between. Germline V gene sequence: CDR1 MNHNS, CDR2 SASEGT. CDR3 length equals 13 residues.

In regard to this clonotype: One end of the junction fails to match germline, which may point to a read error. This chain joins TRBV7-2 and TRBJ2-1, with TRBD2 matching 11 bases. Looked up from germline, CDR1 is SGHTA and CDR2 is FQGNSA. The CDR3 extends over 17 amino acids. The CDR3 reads CASSLAGGLSSYNDQFF. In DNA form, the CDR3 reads TGTGCCAGCAGCCTAGCGGGAGGTTTAAGCTCCTACAATGATCAGTTCTTC. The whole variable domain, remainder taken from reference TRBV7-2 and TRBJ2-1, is GAGVSQSPSNKVTEKGKDVELRCDPISGHTALYWYRQSLGQGLEFLIYFQGNSAPDKSGLPSDRFSAERTGGSVSTLTIQRTQQEDSAVYLCASSLAGGLSSYNDQFFGPGTRLTVL.

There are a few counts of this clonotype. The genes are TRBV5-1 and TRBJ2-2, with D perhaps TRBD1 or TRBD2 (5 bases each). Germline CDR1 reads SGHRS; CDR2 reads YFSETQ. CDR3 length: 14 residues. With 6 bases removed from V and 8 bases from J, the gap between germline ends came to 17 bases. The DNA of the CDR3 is TGCGCCAGCATTCGGGGCGACGTTTCTGGGGAGCTGTTTTTT. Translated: CASIRGDVSGELFF.

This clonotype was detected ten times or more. This CDR3 reads CASSTDSPQETQYF. The CDR3 bases are TGTGCCAGCTCAACCGACAGCCCCCAAGAGACCCAGTACTTC. The V and J genes are TRBV18 and TRBJ2-5, with D perhaps matching TRBD1 (5 bases). The CDR3 runs to 14 residues. Per germline, CDR1 KGHSH and CDR2 LQKENI. The V end was cut by 5 bases, the J end by 1 base, with 11 bases between.

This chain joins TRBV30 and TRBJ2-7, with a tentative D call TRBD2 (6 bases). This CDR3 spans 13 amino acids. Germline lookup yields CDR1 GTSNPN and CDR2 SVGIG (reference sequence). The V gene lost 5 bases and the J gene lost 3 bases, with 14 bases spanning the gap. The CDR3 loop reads CAWGSGADYEQYF. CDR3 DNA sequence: TGTGCCTGGGGTAGCGGAGCCGACTACGAGCAGTACTTC.

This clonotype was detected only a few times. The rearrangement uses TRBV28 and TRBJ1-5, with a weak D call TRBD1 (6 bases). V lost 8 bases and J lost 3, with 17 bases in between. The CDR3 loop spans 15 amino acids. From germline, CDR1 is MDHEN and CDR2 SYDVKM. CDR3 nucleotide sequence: TGTGCCAGCGAAAAAGCGGGGGGCATCAATCAGCCCCAGCATTTT. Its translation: CASEKAGGINQPQHF.

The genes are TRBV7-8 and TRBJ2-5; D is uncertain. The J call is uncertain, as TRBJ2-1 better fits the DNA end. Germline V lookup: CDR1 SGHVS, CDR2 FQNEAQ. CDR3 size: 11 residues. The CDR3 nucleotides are TGTGCCAGCAGCTTAGGACATAAGCAGTTCTTC. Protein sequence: CASSLGHKQFF.

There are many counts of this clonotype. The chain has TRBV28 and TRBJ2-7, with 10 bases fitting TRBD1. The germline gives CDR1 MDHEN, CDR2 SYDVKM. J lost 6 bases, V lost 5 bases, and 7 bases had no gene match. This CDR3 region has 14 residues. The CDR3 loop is CASSLPGQGTEQYF. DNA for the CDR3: TGTGCCAGCAGTCTGCCGGGACAGGGGACCGAGCAGTACTTC.

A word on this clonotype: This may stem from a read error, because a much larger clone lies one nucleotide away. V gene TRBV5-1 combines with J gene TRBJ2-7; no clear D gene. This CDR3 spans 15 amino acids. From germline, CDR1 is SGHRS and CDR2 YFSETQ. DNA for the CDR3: TGCGCCAGCAGCTTGGCCAGGCGGAGCTCCTACAAGCAGTACTTC. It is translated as CASSLARRSSYKQYF.

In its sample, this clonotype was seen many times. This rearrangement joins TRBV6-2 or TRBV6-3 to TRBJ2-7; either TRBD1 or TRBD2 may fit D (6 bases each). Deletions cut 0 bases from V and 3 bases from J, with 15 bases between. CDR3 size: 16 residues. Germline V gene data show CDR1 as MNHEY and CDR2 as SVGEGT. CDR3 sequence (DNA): TGTGCCAGCAGTTACTCGAGGGGGGACTTGGGCTACGAGCAGTACTTC. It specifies CASSYSRGDLGYEQYF.

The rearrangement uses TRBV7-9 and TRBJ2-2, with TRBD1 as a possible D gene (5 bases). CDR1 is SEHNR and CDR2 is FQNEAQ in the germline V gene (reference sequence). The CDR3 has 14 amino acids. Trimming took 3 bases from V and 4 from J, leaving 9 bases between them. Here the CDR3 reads CASSLDTGTGELFF. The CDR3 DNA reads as TGTGCCAGCAGCTTGGACACGGGCACCGGGGAGCTGTTTTTT. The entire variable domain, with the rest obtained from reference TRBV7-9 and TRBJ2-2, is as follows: DTGVSQNPRHKITKRGQNVTFRCDPISEHNRLYWYRQTLGQGPEFLTYFQNEAQLEKSRLLSDRFSAERPKGSFSTLEIQRTEQGDSAMYLCASSLDTGTGELFFGEGSRLTVL.

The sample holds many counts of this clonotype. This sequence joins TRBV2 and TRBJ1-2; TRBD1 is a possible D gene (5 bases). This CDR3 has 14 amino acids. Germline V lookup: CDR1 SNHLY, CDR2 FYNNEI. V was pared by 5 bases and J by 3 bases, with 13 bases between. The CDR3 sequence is CASSLEGTHYGYTF. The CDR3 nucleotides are TGTGCCAGCAGTTTAGAGGGGACCCACTATGGCTACACCTTC.

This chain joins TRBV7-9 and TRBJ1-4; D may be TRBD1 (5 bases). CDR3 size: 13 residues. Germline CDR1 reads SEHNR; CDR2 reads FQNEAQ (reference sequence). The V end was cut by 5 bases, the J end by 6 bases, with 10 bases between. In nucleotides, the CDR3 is TGTGCCAGCAGCGGGGCCAGGGATGAAAAACTGTTTTTT. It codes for CASSGARDEKLFF.

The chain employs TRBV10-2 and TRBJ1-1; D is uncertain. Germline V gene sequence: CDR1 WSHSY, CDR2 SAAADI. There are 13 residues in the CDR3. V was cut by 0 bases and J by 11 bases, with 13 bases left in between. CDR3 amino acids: CASSESLWPGAFF. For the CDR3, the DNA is TGCGCCAGCAGTGAGTCGTTGTGGCCCGGGGCTTTCTTT.

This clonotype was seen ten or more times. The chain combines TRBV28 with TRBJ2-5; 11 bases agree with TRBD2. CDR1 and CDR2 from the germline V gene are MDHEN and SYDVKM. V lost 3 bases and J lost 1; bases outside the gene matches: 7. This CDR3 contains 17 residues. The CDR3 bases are TGTGCCAGCAGTTTTCCCCTAGCGGGAGGCCTCCAAGAGACCCAGTACTTC. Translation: CASSFPLAGGLQETQYF. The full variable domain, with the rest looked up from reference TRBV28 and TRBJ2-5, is DVKVTQSSRYLVKRTGEKVFLECVQDMDHENMFWYRQDPGLGLRLIYFSYDVKMKEKGDIPEGYSVSREKKERFSLILESASTNQTSMYLCASSFPLAGGLQETQYFGPGTRLLVL.

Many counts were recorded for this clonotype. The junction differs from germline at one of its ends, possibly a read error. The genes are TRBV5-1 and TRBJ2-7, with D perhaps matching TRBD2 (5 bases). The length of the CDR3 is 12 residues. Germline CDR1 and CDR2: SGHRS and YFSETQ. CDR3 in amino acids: CASSWTGYEQYF. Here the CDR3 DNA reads TGTGCCAGCAGTTGGACTGGCTACGAGCAGTACTTC. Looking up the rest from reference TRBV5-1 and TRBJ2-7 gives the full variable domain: KAGVTQTPRYLIKTRGQQVTLSCSPISGHRSVSWYQQTPGQGLQFLFEYFSETQRNKGNFPGRFSGRQFSNSRSEMNVSTLELGDSALYLCASSWTGYEQYFGPGTRLTVT.

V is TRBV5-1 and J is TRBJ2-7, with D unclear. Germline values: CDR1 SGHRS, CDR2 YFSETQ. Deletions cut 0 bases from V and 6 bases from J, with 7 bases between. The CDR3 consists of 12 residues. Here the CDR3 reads CASSLVVSEQYF. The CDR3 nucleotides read TGCGCCAGCAGCTTGGTGGTCTCCGAGCAGTACTTC.

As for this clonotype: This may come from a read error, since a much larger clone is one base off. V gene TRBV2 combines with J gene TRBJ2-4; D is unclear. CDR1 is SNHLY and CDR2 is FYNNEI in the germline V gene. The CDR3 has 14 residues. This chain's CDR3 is CASNAVAAQNNQYF. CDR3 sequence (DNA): TGTGCCAGCAATGCGGTGGCGGCCCAAAACAATCAGTACTTC.